Listed below are T cell receptor beta chains from one sample, sequenced in a study of cytomegalovirus exposure and HLA in healthy donors. Libraries were prepared by immunoSEQ multiplex PCR; TCRdb keeps only in-frame clonotypes and omits some of them. The table lists about 130,000 clones, roughly 74% of them singletons. The sequencing input was PBMCs. These receptors were taken from a woman in her 50s in good health and CMV-seropositive. Each CDR3 is given with its conserved first and last residue. A D gene is named only where the DNA matches it firmly. Clone size is stated in some rows and not others, as once, few, many or a class when expanded.

-	TRBD1	TRBV29-1	TRBJ2-3	TGCAGCGGCCGACAGGGGGCAGATACGCAGTATTTT	CSGRQGADTQYF
-	TRBD2	TRBV18	TRBJ2-4	TGTGCCAGCTCACCACCTGGACTAGACATTCAGTACTTC	CASSPPGLDIQYF
once	TRBD2	TRBV11-2	TRBJ2-5	TGTGCCAGCAGGAAAATGGGAGGGAGGGAGACCCAGTACTTC	CASRKMGGRETQYF
-	-	TRBV2	TRBJ1-2	TGTGCCAGCATCCCGAGGGGGGGAAGGGATGGCTACACCTTC	CASIPRGGRDGYTF
-	-	TRBV7-9	TRBJ2-3	TGTTCCAGCAGCTTAGGCCTCTTACCTAACACAGATACGCAGTATTTT	CSSSLGLLPNTDTQYF
few	TRBD1	TRBV9	TRBJ1-5	TGTGCCAACTCTAACAGGGGGCGAAATCAGCCCCAGCATTTT	CANSNRGRNQPQHF
-	-	TRBV5-4	TRBJ2-7	TGTGCCAGCAGCTACCCGACTCCAAGTCGTTACGAGCAGTACTTC	CASSYPTPSRYEQYF
-	-	TRBV7-8	TRBJ1-2	TGTGCCAGCAGCTTAGTATTGAAAGATAGCTATGGCTACACCTTC	CASSLVLKDSYGYTF
-	-	TRBV21-1	TRBJ2-3	TGTGCCAGCAGCAAATCTTGGACAGCCAAGGCCACAGATACGCAGTATTTT	CASSKSWTAKATDTQYF
-	TRBD1	TRBV5-4	TRBJ1-2	TGTGCCAGCAGTCCGGGACAGGCCTCCAACTATGGCTACACCTTC	CASSPGQASNYGYTF
-	-	TRBV30	TRBJ1-5	TGTACCTGGAGTCTAGATAGCAATCAGCCCCAGCATTTT	CTWSLDSNQPQHF
-	-	TRBV5-1	TRBJ2-5	TGCGCCAGCACTCAGGCAGAGACCCAGTACTTC	CASTQAETQYF